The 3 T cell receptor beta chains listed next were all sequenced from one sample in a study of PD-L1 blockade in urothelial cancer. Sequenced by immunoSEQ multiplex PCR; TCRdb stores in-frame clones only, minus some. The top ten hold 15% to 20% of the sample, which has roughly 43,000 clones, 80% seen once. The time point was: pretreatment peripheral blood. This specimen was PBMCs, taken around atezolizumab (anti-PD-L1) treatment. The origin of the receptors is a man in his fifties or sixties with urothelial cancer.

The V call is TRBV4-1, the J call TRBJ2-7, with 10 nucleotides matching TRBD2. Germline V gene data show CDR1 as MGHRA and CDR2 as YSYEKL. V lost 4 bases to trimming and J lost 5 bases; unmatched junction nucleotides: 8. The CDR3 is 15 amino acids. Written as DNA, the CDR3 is TGCGCCAGCAGCCTAAACCCTAGCGGGAGTAACGAGCAGTACTTC. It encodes CASSLNPSGSNEQYF.

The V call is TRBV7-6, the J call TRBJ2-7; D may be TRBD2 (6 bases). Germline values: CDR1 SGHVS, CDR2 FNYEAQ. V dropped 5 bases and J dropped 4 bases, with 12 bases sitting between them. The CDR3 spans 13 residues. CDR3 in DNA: TGTGCCAGCAGCCGAGCGGGCTCGTACGAGCAGTACTTC. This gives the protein CASSRAGSYEQYF.

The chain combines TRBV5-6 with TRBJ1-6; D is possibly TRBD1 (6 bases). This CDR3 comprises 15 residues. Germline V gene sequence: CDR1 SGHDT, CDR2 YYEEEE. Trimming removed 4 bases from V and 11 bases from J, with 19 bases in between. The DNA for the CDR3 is TGTGCCAGCAGCATGGCCACAGGGCCGGCTACACCCCTCCACTTT. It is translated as CASSMATGPATPLHF.